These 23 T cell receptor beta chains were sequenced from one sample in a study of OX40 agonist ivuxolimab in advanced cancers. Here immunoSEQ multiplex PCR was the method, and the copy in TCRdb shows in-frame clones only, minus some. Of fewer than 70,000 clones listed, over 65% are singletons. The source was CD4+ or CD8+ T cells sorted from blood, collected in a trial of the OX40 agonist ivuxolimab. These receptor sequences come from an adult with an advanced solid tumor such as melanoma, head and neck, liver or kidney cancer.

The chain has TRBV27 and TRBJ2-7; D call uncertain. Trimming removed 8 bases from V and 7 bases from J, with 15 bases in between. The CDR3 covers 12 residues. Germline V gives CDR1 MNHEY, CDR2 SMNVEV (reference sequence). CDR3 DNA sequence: TGTGCCAGCTGCGGTAGGGTCGGTGAGCAGTACTTC. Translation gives CASCGRVGEQYF.

The CDR3 spells CASSREGLNLETQYF. For the CDR3, the DNA is TGTGCCAGCAGTCGAGAGGGACTGAATTTAGAGACCCAGTACTTC. J is TRBJ2-5 and V is TRBV6-5; TRBD2 is a possible D gene (6 bases). CDR3 length: 15 amino acids. Trimming took 5 bases from V and 4 from J, leaving 17 bases between them. Looked up from germline, CDR1 is MNHEY and CDR2 is SVGAGI.

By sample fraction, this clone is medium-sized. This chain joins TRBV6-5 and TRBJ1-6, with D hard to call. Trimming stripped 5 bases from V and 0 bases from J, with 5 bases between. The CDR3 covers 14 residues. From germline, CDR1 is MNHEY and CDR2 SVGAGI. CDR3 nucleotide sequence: TGTGCCAGCAGTCGAACCTCCTATAATTCACCCCTCCACTTT. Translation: CASSRTSYNSPLHF.

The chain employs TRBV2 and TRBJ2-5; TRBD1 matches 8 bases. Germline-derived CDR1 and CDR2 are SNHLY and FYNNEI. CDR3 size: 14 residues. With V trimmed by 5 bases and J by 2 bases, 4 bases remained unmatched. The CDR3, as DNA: TGTGCCAGCAGTCGACAGGGGATTCAAGAGACCCAGTACTTC. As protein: CASSRQGIQETQYF.

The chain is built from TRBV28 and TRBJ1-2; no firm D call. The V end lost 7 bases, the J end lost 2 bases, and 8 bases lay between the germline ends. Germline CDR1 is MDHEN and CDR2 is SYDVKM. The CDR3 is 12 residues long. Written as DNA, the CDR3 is TGTGCCAGCAATGACGAGAACTATGGCTACACCTTC. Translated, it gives CASNDENYGYTF.

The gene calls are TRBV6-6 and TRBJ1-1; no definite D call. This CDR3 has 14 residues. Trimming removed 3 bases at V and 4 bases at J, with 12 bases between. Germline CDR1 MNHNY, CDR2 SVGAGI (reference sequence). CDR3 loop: CASSYGEWSTEAFF. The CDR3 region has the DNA TGTGCCAGCAGTTATGGGGAGTGGAGCACTGAAGCTTTCTTT.

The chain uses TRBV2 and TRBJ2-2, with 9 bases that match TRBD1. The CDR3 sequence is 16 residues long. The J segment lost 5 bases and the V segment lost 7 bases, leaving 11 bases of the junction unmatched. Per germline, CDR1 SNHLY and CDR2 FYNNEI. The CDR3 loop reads CASTRDRASRTGELFF. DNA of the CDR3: TGTGCCAGCACCCGGGACAGGGCGTCTCGGACCGGGGAGCTGTTTTTT.

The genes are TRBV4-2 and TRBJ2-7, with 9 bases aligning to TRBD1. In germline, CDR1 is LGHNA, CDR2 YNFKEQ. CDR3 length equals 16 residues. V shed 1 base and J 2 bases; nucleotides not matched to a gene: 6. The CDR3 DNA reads TGTGCCAGCAGCCAAGTAACGACAGGGGGTACCTACGAGCAGTACTTC. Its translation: CASSQVTTGGTYEQYF.

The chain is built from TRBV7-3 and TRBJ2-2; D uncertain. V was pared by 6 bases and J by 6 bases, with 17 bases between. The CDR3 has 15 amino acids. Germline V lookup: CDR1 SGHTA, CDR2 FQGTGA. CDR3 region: CASRKTSIDAGELFF. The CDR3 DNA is TGTGCCAGCAGGAAGACATCGATCGACGCCGGGGAGCTGTTTTTT.

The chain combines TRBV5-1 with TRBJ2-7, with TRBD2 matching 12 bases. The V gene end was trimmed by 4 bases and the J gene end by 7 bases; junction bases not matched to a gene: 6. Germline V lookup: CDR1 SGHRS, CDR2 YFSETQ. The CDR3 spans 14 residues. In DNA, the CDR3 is TGCGCCAGCAGCCCCCTAGCGGGGGGGCGGGAGCAGTACTTC. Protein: CASSPLAGGREQYF. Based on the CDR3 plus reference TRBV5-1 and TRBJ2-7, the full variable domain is KAGVTQTPRYLIKTRGQQVTLSCSPISGHRSVSWYQQTPGQGLQFLFEYFSETQRNKGNFPGRFSGRQFSNSRSEMNVSTLELGDSALYLCASSPLAGGREQYFGPGTRLTVT.

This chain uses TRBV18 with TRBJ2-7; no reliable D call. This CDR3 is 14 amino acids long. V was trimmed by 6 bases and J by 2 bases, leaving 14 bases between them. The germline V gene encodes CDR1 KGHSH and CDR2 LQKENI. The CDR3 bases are TGTGCCAGCTCCCAATGGTTTGAACCCTACGAGCAGTACTTC. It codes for CASSQWFEPYEQYF.

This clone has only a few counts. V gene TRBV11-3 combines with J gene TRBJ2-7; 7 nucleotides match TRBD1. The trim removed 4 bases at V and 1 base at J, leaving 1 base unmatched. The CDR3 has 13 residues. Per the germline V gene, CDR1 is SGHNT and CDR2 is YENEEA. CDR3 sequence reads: CASSSTGSYEQYF. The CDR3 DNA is TGTGCCAGCAGCTCGACAGGGTCCTACGAGCAGTACTTC.

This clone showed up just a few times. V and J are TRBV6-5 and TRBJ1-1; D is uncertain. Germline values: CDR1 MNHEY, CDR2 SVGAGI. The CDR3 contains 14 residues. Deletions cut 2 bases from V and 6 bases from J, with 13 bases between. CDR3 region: CASSYTGPDSEAFF. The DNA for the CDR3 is TGTGCCAGCAGTTACACCGGTCCAGACTCTGAAGCTTTCTTT.

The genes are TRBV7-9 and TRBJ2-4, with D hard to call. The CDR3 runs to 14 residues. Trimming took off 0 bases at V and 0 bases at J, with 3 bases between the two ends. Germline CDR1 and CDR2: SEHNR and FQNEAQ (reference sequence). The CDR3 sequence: CASSLAGAKNIQYF. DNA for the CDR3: TGTGCCAGCAGCTTAGCAGGAGCCAAAAACATTCAGTACTTC.

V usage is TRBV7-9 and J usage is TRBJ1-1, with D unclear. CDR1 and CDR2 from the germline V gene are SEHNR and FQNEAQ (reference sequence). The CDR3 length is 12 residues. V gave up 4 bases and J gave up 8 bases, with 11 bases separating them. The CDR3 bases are TGTGCCAGCAGCTGGAGGGATTTGGAAGCTTTCTTT. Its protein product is CASSWRDLEAFF. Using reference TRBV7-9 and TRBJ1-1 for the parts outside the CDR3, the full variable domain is DTGVSQNPRHKITKRGQNVTFRCDPISEHNRLYWYRQTLGQGPEFLTYFQNEAQLEKSRLLSDRFSAERPKGSFSTLEIQRTEQGDSAMYLCASSWRDLEAFFGQGTRLTVV.

The CDR3 here is CATGIHNEQFF. The CDR3 bases are TGTGCCACCGGGATACACAATGAGCAGTTCTTC. The chain couples TRBV15 to TRBJ2-1; unclear D gene. The CDR3 totals 11 residues. Trimming took off 8 bases at V and 5 bases at J, with 7 bases between the two ends. Germline V gives CDR1 LNHNV, CDR2 YYDKDF (reference sequence).

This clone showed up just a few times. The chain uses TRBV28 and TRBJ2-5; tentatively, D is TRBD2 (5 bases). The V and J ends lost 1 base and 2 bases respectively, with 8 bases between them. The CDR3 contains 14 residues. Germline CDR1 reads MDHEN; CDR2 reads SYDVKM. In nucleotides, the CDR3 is TGTGCCAGCAGTTTATCCCAGCGGCAAGAGACCCAGTACTTC. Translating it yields CASSLSQRQETQYF.

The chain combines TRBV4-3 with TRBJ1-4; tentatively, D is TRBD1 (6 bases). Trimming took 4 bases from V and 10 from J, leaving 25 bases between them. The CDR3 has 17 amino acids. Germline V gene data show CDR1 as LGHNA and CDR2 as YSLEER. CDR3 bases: TGCGCCAGCAGCCCCAAGACCGGGACCAGGGGCCCCCTAAAACTGTTTTTT. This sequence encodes CASSPKTGTRGPLKLFF.

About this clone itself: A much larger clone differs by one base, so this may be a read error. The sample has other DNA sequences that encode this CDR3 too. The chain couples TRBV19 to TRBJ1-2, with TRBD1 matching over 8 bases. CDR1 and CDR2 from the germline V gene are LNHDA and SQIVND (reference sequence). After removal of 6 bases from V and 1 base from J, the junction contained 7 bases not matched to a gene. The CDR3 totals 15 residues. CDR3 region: CASSVGTGYNYGYTF. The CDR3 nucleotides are TGTGCCAGTAGCGTAGGGACAGGTTATAACTATGGCTACACCTTC.

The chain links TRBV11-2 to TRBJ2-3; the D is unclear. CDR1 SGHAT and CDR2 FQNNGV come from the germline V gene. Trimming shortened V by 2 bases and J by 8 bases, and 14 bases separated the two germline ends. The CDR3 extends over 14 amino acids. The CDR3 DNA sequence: TGTGCCAGCAGCTTATCTTGGATGTCCCCTACGCAGTATTTT. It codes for CASSLSWMSPTQYF. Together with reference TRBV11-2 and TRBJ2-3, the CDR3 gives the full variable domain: EAGVAQSPRYKIIEKRQSVAFWCNPISGHATLYWYQQILGQGPKLLIQFQNNGVVDDSQLPKDRFSAERLKGVDSTLKIQPAKLEDSAVYLCASSLSWMSPTQYFGPGTRLTVL.

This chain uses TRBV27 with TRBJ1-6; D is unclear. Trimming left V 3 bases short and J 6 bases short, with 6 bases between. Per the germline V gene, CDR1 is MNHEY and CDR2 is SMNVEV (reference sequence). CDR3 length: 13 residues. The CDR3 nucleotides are TGTGCCAGCAGTTTTGGGGTTAATTCACCCCTCCACTTT. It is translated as CASSFGVNSPLHF.

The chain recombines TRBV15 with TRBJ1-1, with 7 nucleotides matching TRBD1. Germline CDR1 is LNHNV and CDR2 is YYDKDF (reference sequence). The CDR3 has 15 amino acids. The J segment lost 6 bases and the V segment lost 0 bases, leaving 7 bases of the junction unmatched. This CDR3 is CATSRDDRDPPEAFF. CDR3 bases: TGTGCCACCAGCAGAGACGACAGGGACCCTCCTGAAGCTTTCTTT. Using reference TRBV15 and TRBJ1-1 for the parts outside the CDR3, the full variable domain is DAMVIQNPRYQVTQFGKPVTLSCSQTLNHNVMYWYQQKSSQAPKLLFHYYDKDFNNEADTPDNFQSRRPNTSFCFLDIRSPGLGDTAMYLCATSRDDRDPPEAFFGQGTRLTVV.

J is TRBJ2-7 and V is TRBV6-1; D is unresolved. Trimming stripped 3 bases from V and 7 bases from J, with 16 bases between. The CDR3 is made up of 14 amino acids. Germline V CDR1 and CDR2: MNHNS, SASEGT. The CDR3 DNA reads TGTGCCAGCAGTGAGGTCCACCTTGGGATAGAGCAGTACTTC. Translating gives CASSEVHLGIEQYF.